The source of this T cell receptor beta chain is a study of a mutant IDH1 vaccine in newly diagnosed glioma. Study overall: The sex distribution of treated patients was about 62% male and roughly 38% female, with a mean age of 40.4 years. Most patients had received both radiotherapy and temozolomide, the prior options being radiotherapy, temozolomide, or both. Study-wide results and limits: Patients showed vaccine-induced immune responses at a rate of 90% to 95%.

About this clone itself: Antigen unknown.

The time point: week 11, during vaccination. One vaccine dose held 300 ug of mutant IDH1 20-mer peptide and came with topical imiquimod. The V end lost 1 base, the J end lost 10 bases, and 11 bases lay between the germline ends. This CDR3 has 12 amino acids. Germline V CDR1 and CDR2: SGHDT, YYEEEE. TCRdb's table, derived via immunoSEQ multiplex PCR, lists solely in-frame clones and lacks some. The sample lists under 150,000 clones, roughly nine tenths seen once, with around 0.61% in the top ten. The gene calls are TRBV5-6 and TRBJ2-5; possibly TRBD1 for D (5 bases). Material: PBMCs, obtained from a glioma patient whose treatment included an IDH1 peptide vaccine. This clonotype was sampled from a woman in her 50s with glioma. Here the CDR3 reads CASSLSDTFQYF. The CDR3 nucleotides are TGTGCCAGCAGCTTGTCGGACACCTTCCAGTACTTC.